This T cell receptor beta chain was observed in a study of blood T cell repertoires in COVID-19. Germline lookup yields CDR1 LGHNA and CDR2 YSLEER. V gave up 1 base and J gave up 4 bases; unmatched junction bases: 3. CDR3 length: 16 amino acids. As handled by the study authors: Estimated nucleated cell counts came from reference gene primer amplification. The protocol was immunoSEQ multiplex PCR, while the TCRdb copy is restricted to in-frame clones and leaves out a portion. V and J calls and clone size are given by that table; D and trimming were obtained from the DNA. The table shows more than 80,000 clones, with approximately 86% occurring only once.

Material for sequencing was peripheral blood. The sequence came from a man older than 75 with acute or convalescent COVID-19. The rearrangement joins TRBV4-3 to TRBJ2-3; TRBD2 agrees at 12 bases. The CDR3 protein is CASSQGLAGGADTQYF. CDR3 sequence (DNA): TGCGCCAGCAGCCAAGGGCTAGCGGGAGGGGCAGATACGCAGTATTTT.